The clone carrying this T cell receptor beta chain has a single count. The V gene end was trimmed by 4 bases and the J gene end by 5 bases; junction bases not matched to a gene: 8. Germline V gene data show CDR1 as SGHNT and CDR2 as YYREEE (reference sequence). The CDR3 is made up of 14 amino acids. This specimen comes from a study of blood T cell repertoires in COVID-19. Across the study: COVID-19 samples from acute and convalescent phases originated in the United States, Italy and Spain. Nucleic acid was either cDNA or gDNA, and it came from T cells, B-cell-depleted T cells, or PBMCs.

Per the original methods: Reference gene primers were amplified, and this amplification served to estimate nucleated cell counts. Sequenced by immunoSEQ multiplex PCR; TCRdb stores in-frame clones only, minus some. V and J calls and clone size come straight from that table; D and trimming were deduced from the DNA. Of roughly 180,000 clones in the sample, around 83% were seen once. The receptor was isolated from a woman between 50 and 59 years old in a cohort exposed to, infected with or recovered from COVID-19 (not recorded which). The rearrangement links TRBV5-4 to TRBJ1-1; 7 bases map to TRBD1. The sample was PBMCs or T cells enriched from blood (not recorded which). CDR3 protein: CASSAPGQRTEAFF. CDR3 nucleotides: TGTGCCAGCAGCGCACCGGGACAGAGAACTGAAGCTTTCTTT.